Following are 23 T cell receptor beta chains from one sample sequenced in a study of blood T cell repertoires in COVID-19. TCRdb's copy holds only in-frame clones and misses some; the assay was immunoSEQ multiplex PCR. This table has over 130,000 clones, 65% to 80% appearing once. Source material: peripheral blood. All receptors derive from a man aged 45-65 years with acute or convalescent COVID-19.

This clone was counted a few times. The genes are TRBV5-1 and TRBJ1-1; possibly TRBD1 for D (6 bases). Trimming removed 4 bases at V and 3 bases at J, with 13 bases between. Germline V gene sequence: CDR1 SGHRS, CDR2 YFSETQ. This CDR3 comprises 14 residues. CDR3 bases: TGCGCCAGCAGCGTCACAGGGTTTGACACTGAAGCTTTCTTT. Protein product: CASSVTGFDTEAFF.

The DNA of the CDR3 is TGTGCAAGTCGCCCTGGGACAGGCCCACTATGCTACACCTTC. This codes for CASRPGTGPLCYTF. This chain connects TRBV12-2 to TRBJ1-2; TRBD1 is taken as the D call from the table, unchecked against the DNA. TRBV12-2 is given as a pseudogene. The CDR3 totals 14 residues.

As regards this clone: Different DNA sequences within this sample yield the same CDR3. V gene TRBV19 combines with J gene TRBJ2-2, with 7 bases aligning to TRBD1. V was pared by 0 bases and J by 5 bases, with 0 bases of the junction left unmatched. The germline V gene has CDR1 LNHDA and CDR2 SQIVND (reference sequence). The CDR3 spans 14 residues. CDR3 DNA sequence: TGTGCCAGTAGTATAGACAGGGGGACCGGGGAGCTGTTTTTT. Translating gives CASSIDRGTGELFF. Together with reference TRBV19 and TRBJ2-2, the CDR3 gives the full variable domain: DGGITQSPKYLFRKEGQNVTLSCEQNLNHDAMYWYRQDPGQGLRLIYYSQIVNDFQKGDIAEGYSVSREKKESFPLTVTSAQKNPTAFYLCASSIDRGTGELFFGEGSRLTVL.

In nucleotides, the CDR3 is TGTGCCAGCAGCTTAGGGGAAGAGCAAGGACAGCGGAATTCACCCCTCCACTTT. Amino acid sequence: CASSLGEEQGQRNSPLHF. The chain links TRBV7-8 to TRBJ1-6; TRBD1 might be the D (6 bases). The V end lost 1 base, the J end lost 7 bases, and 20 bases lay between the germline ends. This CDR3 is 18 amino acids long. Germline CDR1 reads SGHVS; CDR2 reads FQNEAQ.

The count of this clone is one. The chain combines TRBV5-1 with TRBJ1-2; 7 nucleotides match TRBD1. V gave up 2 bases and J gave up 7 bases; unmatched junction bases: 14. Germline CDR1 is SGHRS and CDR2 is YFSETQ. This CDR3 comprises 16 residues. CDR3 nucleotides: TGCGCCAGCAGCTTAGGGTGGACCGGGACAGTGAGTGGCTACACCTTC. This codes for CASSLGWTGTVSGYTF.

The V gene is TRBV7-6, the J gene TRBJ2-1, with 10 bases fitting TRBD2. V gave up 4 bases and J gave up 0 bases; unmatched junction bases: 12. CDR3 size: 19 residues. CDR1 SGHVS and CDR2 FNYEAQ come from the germline V gene. CDR3 sequence (DNA): TGTGCCAGCAGCTCCCTCAGTGTAGCGGGGGGCCGCTCCTACAATGAGCAGTTCTTC. It encodes CASSSLSVAGGRSYNEQFF.

This chain joins TRBV15 and TRBJ1-1; the D gene is possibly TRBD1 (6 bases). The V and J ends lost 4 bases and 6 bases respectively, with 9 bases between them. Germline V gene data show CDR1 as LNHNV and CDR2 as YYDKDF (reference sequence). The length of the CDR3 is 12 residues. The CDR3 reads CATSKGVPEAFF. CDR3 nucleotide sequence: TGTGCCACCAGCAAGGGGGTCCCTGAAGCTTTCTTT.

The chain links TRBV14 to TRBJ2-7; 8 bases fit TRBD2. The CDR3 is made up of 17 amino acids. V shed 4 bases and J 3 bases; nucleotides not matched to a gene: 14. Germline assignment: CDR1 SGHDN and CDR2 FVKESK. The CDR3 DNA reads as TGTGCCAGCAGCCCGGGAGGGTCAGGGGAGGAGATCTACGAGCAGTACTTC. Translated, it gives CASSPGGSGEEIYEQYF.

This rearrangement joins TRBV4-1 to TRBJ2-1, with D unresolved. This CDR3 is built from 11 residues. The V end lost 1 base, the J end lost 12 bases, and 7 bases lay between the germline ends. Germline V gene sequence: CDR1 MGHRA, CDR2 YSYEKL. Written as DNA, the CDR3 is TGCGCCAGCAGCCAAGGACAAGGGCAGTTCTTC. This translates into CASSQGQGQFF.

This clone was seen only a few times. The genes are TRBV5-1 and TRBJ2-5; TRBD1 is a possible D gene (6 bases). Trimming left V 0 bases short and J 4 bases short, with 10 bases between. Germline CDR1 and CDR2: SGHRS and YFSETQ. This CDR3 spans 14 amino acids. CDR3: CASSLEPGVETQYF. DNA for the CDR3: TGCGCCAGCAGCTTGGAGCCAGGGGTAGAGACCCAGTACTTC.

The chain links TRBV27 to TRBJ1-3; TRBD1 matches 9 bases. Unmatched junction bases numbered 5, after V lost 3 bases and J lost 5 bases. The CDR3 length is 15 residues. Germline V gene lookup returns CDR1 MNHEY and CDR2 SMNVEV (reference sequence). This CDR3 is CASSFTGQGRNTIYF. CDR3 nucleotide sequence: TGTGCCAGCAGTTTTACGGGACAGGGAAGAAACACCATATATTTT.

The chain couples TRBV28 to TRBJ1-1; a weak D match, TRBD1 (5 bases). Germline CDR1 reads MDHEN; CDR2 reads SYDVKM. This CDR3 spans 13 amino acids. Trimming removed 7 bases at V and 6 bases at J, with 15 bases between. For the CDR3, the DNA is TGTGCCAGCAACCAGGGACTCCTGCCTGAAGCTTTCTTT. Its translation is CASNQGLLPEAFF.

In regard to this clone: The sample contains more than one DNA sequence encoding this CDR3. This chain links TRBV27 with TRBJ1-2; perhaps TRBD1 as D (6 bases). Trimming took 5 bases from V and 2 from J, leaving 12 bases between them. CDR3 length equals 14 residues. Germline CDR1 reads MNHEY; CDR2 reads SMNVEV (reference sequence). The DNA of the CDR3 is TGTGCCAGCAGTCCCCGGACAGCCAACTATGGCTACACCTTC. Amino acid sequence: CASSPRTANYGYTF.

The gene calls are TRBV11-3 and TRBJ2-7; D remains unclear. From germline, CDR1 is SGHNT and CDR2 YENEEA. The CDR3 covers 13 residues. Trimming removed 0 bases at V and 4 bases at J, with 7 bases between. CDR3 sequence (DNA): TGTGCCAGCAGCTTAGAGCTGCAGTACGAGCAGTACGTC. Translating it yields CASSLELQYEQYV.

This sequence joins TRBV5-1 and TRBJ2-1, with 7 positions matching TRBD2. CDR1 is SGHRS, CDR2 YFSETQ, per germline. This CDR3 contains 14 residues. V was pared by 2 bases and J by 1 base, with 0 bases of the junction left unmatched. The CDR3 DNA reads TGCGCCAGCAGCTTAGCGGGGTCCTACAATGAGCAGTTCTTC. The encoded protein is CASSLAGSYNEQFF.

This clone was found a few times. This chain joins TRBV29-1 and TRBJ1-2; 7 bases fit TRBD1. Germline CDR1 and CDR2: SQVTM and ANQGSEA. With 7 bases clipped from V and 6 bases from J, the junction kept 8 bases outside the gene matches. The CDR3 has 12 amino acids. CDR3 in DNA: TGCAGCGCCATAAAGGGGGCTAATGGCTACACCTTC. Translating it yields CSAIKGANGYTF. The variable domain in full, with the rest retrieved from reference TRBV29-1 and TRBJ1-2, is SAVISQKPSRDICQRGTSLTIQCQVDSQVTMMFWYRQQPGQSLTLIATANQGSEATYESGFVIDKFPISRPNLTFSTLTVSNMSPEDSSIYLCSAIKGANGYTFGSGTRLTVV.

V is TRBV10-3 and J is TRBJ1-1, with TRBD1 matching over 7 bases. Germline V CDR1 and CDR2: ENHRY, SYGVKD. The CDR3 has 15 amino acids. The V and J ends lost 6 bases and 3 bases, in that order; junction bases with no gene match: 10. CDR3 in amino acids: CAIRGIDRADTEAFF. Written as DNA, the CDR3 is TGTGCCATCAGGGGAATTGACAGGGCGGACACTGAAGCTTTCTTT.

The chain couples TRBV7-9 to TRBJ1-3; TRBD1 is a possible D gene (6 bases). Germline V gene sequence: CDR1 SEHNR, CDR2 FQNEAQ (reference sequence). V dropped 1 base and J dropped 2 bases, with 9 bases sitting between them. This CDR3 is 15 amino acids long. CDR3 nucleotides: TGTGCCAGCAGCTTAGTAGCAGGGGCTGGAAACACCATATATTTT. Translated, it gives CASSLVAGAGNTIYF.

This chain links TRBV5-1 with TRBJ1-2; no reliable D call. Looked up from germline, CDR1 is SGHRS and CDR2 is YFSETQ. CDR3 length: 14 residues. V lost 0 bases to trimming and J lost 6 bases, with 12 bases between them. The CDR3 here is CASSLDWQADGYTF. The CDR3 nucleotides read TGCGCCAGCAGCTTGGACTGGCAAGCGGATGGCTACACCTTC.

The chain joins TRBV3-1 (or the pseudogene TRBV3-2) to TRBJ2-5, with 8 bases lining up with TRBD2. The CDR3 is 15 amino acids. Germline-derived CDR1 and CDR2 are LGHDT and YNNKEL (reference sequence). The junction had 3 bases not matched to a gene; V was cut back by 1 base and J by 2 bases. The CDR3 here is CASSQVASGQETQYF. CDR3 DNA: TGTGCCAGCAGCCAAGTGGCTAGCGGGCAAGAGACCCAGTACTTC.

The V call is TRBV20-1, the J call TRBJ1-2; D gene uncertain. CDR1 is DFQATT, CDR2 SNEGSKA, per germline (reference sequence). V gave up 0 bases and J gave up 8 bases, with 7 bases separating them. This CDR3 contains 11 residues. CDR3 coding DNA: TGCAGTGCTAGAGATCTGAGGGGCTACACCTTC. This codes for CSARDLRGYTF.

The chain joins TRBV5-1 to TRBJ1-1; 7 nucleotides align to TRBD1. V shed 6 bases, J shed 2 bases, and the junction held 7 bases outside the gene matches. The CDR3 runs to 14 residues. Germline V gene sequence: CDR1 SGHRS, CDR2 YFSETQ. CDR3 sequence reads: CASKVRDRNTEAFF. The CDR3 DNA is TGCGCCAGCAAGGTCCGGGACAGAAACACTGAAGCTTTCTTT.

This clone was counted once. The chain recombines TRBV9 with TRBJ2-1, with 10 bases that match TRBD2. The CDR3 runs to 14 residues. Germline CDR1 reads SGDLS; CDR2 reads YYNGEE. J was trimmed by 9 bases and V by 1 base; bases with no gene match: 4. CDR3 coding DNA: TGTGCCAGCAGCGTACTAGCGGGGGATGCTGAGCAGTTCTTC. Translation: CASSVLAGDAEQFF.